According to its frequency, the clone carrying this T cell receptor beta chain is medium-sized. The antigen is unknown. This sample was included in a study of synovial regulatory T cells in juvenile arthritis. General study results and limits: TCR diversity was lower in inflammation-associated blood Treg cells than in other blood Treg cells.

This CDR3 has 15 residues. The record lacks a DNA sequence. Looked up from germline, CDR1 is MDHEN and CDR2 is SYDVKM. Only in-frame clones appear in the TCRdb table, and some are missing; sequencing was by immunoSEQ multiplex PCR. Found here are about 1,000 clones; the top ten clones hold under 4.5%. The source material was Treg cells from blood. Subset indicated: HLA-DR+ inflammation-associated blood Treg cells. The receptor was derived from a donor younger than 30 with juvenile idiopathic arthritis. This rearrangement joins TRBV28 to TRBJ1-2. The CDR3 is CASKPPGRIDYGYTF.